This is a list of T cell receptor beta chains from one sample in a study of T-cell reconstitution after alpha-beta-depleted transplantation in children. TCRdb reanalysed the PCR reads using MiXCR and keeps one entry per CDR3 protein. Of 200,000 to 250,000 distinct CDR3 sequences listed, roughly 10% were seen once; the top ten hold 28%. The sequencing used PBMCs, collected before TCRalphabeta/CD19-depleted stem cell transplant. The receptors here all came from a child younger than two with acute myeloid leukemia, due to receive a stem cell transplant. The CDR3 runs from the conserved cysteine through the conserved F or W. The D gene is left open where the match is weak. Not every row has a clone size; where given, it reads once, few, many or a size class.

d_gene: TRBD1; len: 16; abundance: .; j_gene: TRBJ2-2; v_gene: TRBV11-2; CDR3aa: CASSLVTTGVSGELFF; CDR3nt: TGTGCCAGCAGCTTAGTTACGACAGGGGTGTCCGGGGAGCTGTTTTTT
d_gene: .; len: 11; abundance: .; j_gene: TRBJ1-2; v_gene: TRBV30; CDR3aa: CAGRRTYGYTF; CDR3nt: TGTGCCGGTCGACGGACATATGGCTACACCTTC
d_gene: .; len: 13; abundance: many; j_gene: TRBJ1-2; v_gene: TRBV6-2/TRBV6-3; CDR3aa: CASSYPDTYGYTF; CDR3nt: TGTGCCAGCAGTTACCCGGACACCTATGGCTACACCTTC
d_gene: .; len: 15; abundance: many; j_gene: TRBJ1-1; v_gene: TRBV19; CDR3aa: CASTSLGSGRTEAFF; CDR3nt: TGTGCCAGTACCTCCCTGGGGTCAGGGAGGACTGAAGCTTTCTTT
d_gene: .; len: 14; abundance: many; j_gene: TRBJ1-1; v_gene: TRBV7-9; CDR3aa: CASSFSQGETEAFF; CDR3nt: TGTGCCAGCAGCTTTTCCCAGGGAGAAACTGAAGCTTTCTTT
d_gene: TRBD1; len: 15; abundance: many; j_gene: TRBJ2-7; v_gene: TRBV3-1; CDR3aa: CASRVRTGLTYEQYF; CDR3nt: TGTGCCAGCAGGGTCCGGACAGGGCTGACCTACGAGCAGTACTTC
d_gene: TRBD2; len: 10; abundance: .; j_gene: TRBJ2-1; v_gene: TRBV7-9; CDR3aa: CASSPGGGFF; CDR3nt: TGTGCCAGCAGTCCGGGAGGGGGGTTCTTC
d_gene: .; len: 13; abundance: many; j_gene: TRBJ2-1; v_gene: TRBV12-3/TRBV12-4; CDR3aa: CASTLGQNNEQFF; CDR3nt: TGTGCCAGCACCCTCGGACAGAACAATGAGCAGTTCTTC
d_gene: .; len: 13; abundance: many; j_gene: TRBJ2-1; v_gene: TRBV20-1; CDR3aa: CSAWTSDYNEQFF; CDR3nt: TGCAGTGCATGGACCAGTGACTACAATGAGCAGTTCTTC
d_gene: .; len: 16; abundance: many; j_gene: TRBJ2-3; v_gene: TRBV7-3; CDR3aa: CASSLNGNPSGDTQYF; CDR3nt: TGTGCCAGCAGCTTAAATGGGAATCCCAGCGGGGATACGCAGTATTTT
d_gene: TRBD1; len: 15; abundance: many; j_gene: TRBJ2-1; v_gene: TRBV5-6; CDR3aa: CASSLAATGANEQFF; CDR3nt: TGTGCCAGCAGCTTGGCTGCGACAGGGGCCAATGAGCAGTTCTTC
d_gene: TRBD2; len: 18; abundance: few; j_gene: TRBJ2-3; v_gene: TRBV5-1; CDR3aa: CASSLALLAAGSTDTQYF; CDR3nt: TGCGCCAGCAGCTTGGCCCTACTAGCGGCCGGTAGCACAGATACGCAGTATTTT
d_gene: .; len: 14; abundance: many; j_gene: TRBJ2-3; v_gene: TRBV5-1; CDR3aa: CASYRWPGTDTQYF; CDR3nt: TGCGCCAGCTATCGGTGGCCGGGCACAGATACGCAGTATTTT
d_gene: .; len: 15; abundance: many; j_gene: TRBJ1-5; v_gene: TRBV20-1; CDR3aa: CSALLPVGGNQPQHF; CDR3nt: TGCAGTGCTTTACTTCCTGTAGGGGGGAATCAGCCCCAGCATTTT
d_gene: .; len: 15; abundance: many; j_gene: TRBJ1-4; v_gene: TRBV28; CDR3aa: CASRKLWETREKLFF; CDR3nt: TGTGCCAGCAGGAAATTATGGGAGACAAGAGAAAAACTGTTTTTT
d_gene: .; len: 15; abundance: many; j_gene: TRBJ1-5; v_gene: TRBV5-1; CDR3aa: CASSLAGNYNQPQHF; CDR3nt: TGCGCCAGCAGCTTGGCCGGGAACTACAATCAGCCCCAGCATTTT
d_gene: .; len: 13; abundance: many; j_gene: TRBJ1-5; v_gene: TRBV5-5; CDR3aa: CASSFLSHQPQHF; CDR3nt: TGTGCCAGCAGCTTTCTCTCCCATCAGCCCCAGCATTTT
d_gene: TRBD1; len: 15; abundance: .; j_gene: TRBJ1-6; v_gene: TRBV11-3; CDR3aa: CASSLVGTEDSPLHF; CDR3nt: TGTGCCAGCAGCTTAGTTGGGACAGAAGATTCACCCCTCCACTTT
d_gene: TRBD1; len: 15; abundance: few; j_gene: TRBJ1-2; v_gene: TRBV19; CDR3aa: CASSHTGQGIRGYTF; CDR3nt: TGTGCCAGTAGCCATACCGGACAGGGGATTCGCGGCTACACCTTC
d_gene: .; len: 15; abundance: many; j_gene: TRBJ2-3; v_gene: TRBV11-2; CDR3aa: CASSLPWTGTDTQYF; CDR3nt: TGTGCCAGCAGCTTACCCTGGACAGGCACAGATACGCAGTATTTT
d_gene: .; len: 13; abundance: many; j_gene: TRBJ1-1; v_gene: TRBV20-1; CDR3aa: CSASRGADTEAFF; CDR3nt: TGCAGTGCTAGTCGGGGGGCGGACACTGAAGCTTTCTTT
d_gene: TRBD2; len: 13; abundance: many; j_gene: TRBJ2-1; v_gene: TRBV20-1; CDR3aa: CSARPWTSGEQFF; CDR3nt: TGCAGTGCTAGACCCTGGACTAGCGGTGAGCAGTTCTTC
d_gene: .; len: 16; abundance: many; j_gene: TRBJ2-6; v_gene: TRBV7-2; CDR3aa: CASSWQGEAGANVLTF; CDR3nt: TGTGCCAGCAGCTGGCAAGGTGAAGCTGGGGCCAACGTCCTGACTTTC
d_gene: .; len: 15; abundance: many; j_gene: TRBJ2-5; v_gene: TRBV7-3; CDR3aa: CASSSSGAKQETQYF; CDR3nt: TGTGCCAGCAGCTCCTCAGGGGCGAAGCAAGAGACCCAGTACTTC
d_gene: .; len: 15; abundance: many; j_gene: TRBJ2-7; v_gene: TRBV7-8; CDR3aa: CASSLHRDTRYEQYF; CDR3nt: TGTGCCAGCAGCTTACACAGGGACACGCGCTACGAGCAGTACTTC
d_gene: .; len: 15; abundance: many; j_gene: TRBJ1-2; v_gene: TRBV7-3; CDR3aa: CASALGAGGVGGYTF; CDR3nt: TGTGCCAGCGCCTTGGGGGCCGGGGGGGTTGGTGGCTACACCTTC
d_gene: TRBD2; len: 17; abundance: many; j_gene: TRBJ2-2; v_gene: TRBV7-3; CDR3aa: CASSSPPVAGVTGELFF; CDR3nt: TGTGCCAGCAGCTCTCCCCCCGTAGCGGGTGTCACCGGGGAGCTGTTTTTT
d_gene: .; len: 14; abundance: many; j_gene: TRBJ2-2; v_gene: TRBV6-5; CDR3aa: CASSYGGPTGELFF; CDR3nt: TGTGCCAGCAGTTACGGCGGACCCACCGGGGAGCTGTTTTTT
d_gene: TRBD2; len: 17; abundance: many; j_gene: TRBJ2-1; v_gene: TRBV5-1; CDR3aa: CASTLAVYPSSYNEQFF; CDR3nt: TGCGCCAGCACACTAGCGGTATATCCCAGCTCCTACAATGAGCAGTTCTTC